This paragraph reports one T cell receptor (beta chain). Antigen specificity is unknown. One base away lies a much larger clone, so this may be a sequencing read error. Next came a second PCR, run for about 6 to 12 cycles, which used a sample-barcoded 5' primer along with a J-beta primer mix. TCRdb reprocessed the 5' RACE reads via MiXCR and lists one record per CDR3 protein. The sample lists roughly 650,000 distinct CDR3 sequences, 32% occurring once. The source of the sample is a study of blood T cells in healthy people across ages. Study-wide results and limits: Per million T cells, TCR beta diversity dropped about linearly as age rose.

The CDR3 totals 19 residues. Germline values: CDR1 SNHLY, CDR2 FYNNEI. Isolated PBMCs totaled at least 6.5 million in each sample. Total RNA, at least 5.5 micrograms per sample, was extracted from PBMCs. The sequencing input was blood. This sequence was found in a woman older than 75 in good health. The V call is TRBV2, the J call TRBJ2-3, with 16 bases matching TRBD2. This CDR3 is CAGSEALLGTSGGADTQYF. The CDR3, as DNA: TGTGCCGGCAGTGAAGCGCTTCTGGGGACTAGCGGGGGGGCAGATACGCAGTATTTT.